This is a list of T cell receptor beta chains from one sample in a study of shared clonotypes between healthy human individuals. Sequencing was performed with immunoSEQ multiplex PCR; in TCRdb, only in-frame clones are kept and a portion is missing. The table records about 2.2 million clones, around 95% of them present only once. Sequenced: naive CD8+ T cells from PBMCs. The receptors shown here come from a man between 18 and 35 years old in good health. Some clones in this sample may be carry-over from other donors' samples. CDR3s include the opening cysteine and the closing phenylalanine or tryptophan. A D gene is named only where the DNA matches it firmly. Clone size, where shown, is once, few, many, or a class for clones that have expanded.

D gene	V gene	J gene	clone size	CDR3 DNA	CDR3 protein
-	TRBV11-2	TRBJ1-4	-	TGTGCCAGCAGCCGAACAAGGGGGATAAATGAAAAACTGTTTTTT	CASSRTRGINEKLFF
TRBD2	TRBV5-4	TRBJ2-7	-	TGTGCCAGCAGCCTCCTATTAGCGGGAGCTCACGAGCAGTACTTC	CASSLLLAGAHEQYF
-	TRBV4-1	TRBJ2-1	-	TGCGCCAGCAGCCAAGATAGAGGGCCTAGCTCCTACAATGAGCAGTTCTTC	CASSQDRGPSSYNEQFF
-	TRBV6-5	TRBJ2-7	-	TGTGCCAGCAGTCCTAGCGACGGGCACCGGGAGCAGTACTTC	CASSPSDGHREQYF
-	TRBV6-6	TRBJ2-1	few	TGTGCCAGCAGTTACGGGGGTGAGCAGTTCTTC	CASSYGGEQFF
-	TRBV9	TRBJ2-7	-	TGTGCCAGCAGCGTAGGAGGGGACGGTTACGAGCAGTACTTC	CASSVGGDGYEQYF
-	TRBV5-1	TRBJ2-7	-	TGCGCCAGCAGCTTGGACGGTGGCGTTTACGAGCAGTACTTC	CASSLDGGVYEQYF
TRBD2	TRBV10-3	TRBJ2-1	-	TGTGCCATCAGCGGACCACCGACGCTAGCGGTACAATACAATGAGCAGTTCTTC	CAISGPPTLAVQYNEQFF
TRBD2	TRBV7-2	TRBJ2-1	-	TGTGCCAGCAGCTTTCTAGCGGGAGGACAAGACAATGAGCAGTTCTTC	CASSFLAGGQDNEQFF
TRBD2	TRBV11-2	TRBJ2-7	once	TGTGCCAGCAGCTTAGGGGGCGGGAGGTTCTACGAGCAGTACTTC	CASSLGGGRFYEQYF
-	TRBV7-9	TRBJ2-7	-	TGTGCCAGCAGCCCTACTACAGGGCCCCACCTCTACGAGCAGTACTTC	CASSPTTGPHLYEQYF
-	TRBV19	TRBJ1-2	once	TGTGCCAGTACAACCGAGGAGACAGCGCCCTATGGCTACACCTTC	CASTTEETAPYGYTF
-	TRBV28	TRBJ2-7	-	TGTGCCAGCAGCCCGGGCTGGGCTCCCCATGACGAGCAGTACTTC	CASSPGWAPHDEQYF
TRBD2	TRBV27	TRBJ2-7	-	TGTGCCAGCAGTTTGGGACTAGCGGGAGGCCCGGCAGTCTTCTACGAGCAGTACTTC	CASSLGLAGGPAVFYEQYF
-	TRBV28	TRBJ1-4	-	TGTGCCAGCAGTTTCCCCAGGGTCGGTGAAAAACTGTTTTTT	CASSFPRVGEKLFF
TRBD1	TRBV7-2	TRBJ1-1	-	TGTGCCAGCAGACACACAGGGGCGACTAATTACACTGAAGCTTTCTTT	CASRHTGATNYTEAFF
TRBD2	TRBV28	TRBJ2-7	-	TGTGCCAGCAGAACAGACAATCCCGGGACTAGCGGATACTGGTGGGGCTACGAGCAGTACTTC	CASRTDNPGTSGYWWGYEQYF
TRBD1	TRBV7-2	TRBJ1-1	-	TGTGCCAGCAGCCCAGATCCGGGACAGGGTGGGTTGTACACTGAAGCTTTCTTT	CASSPDPGQGGLYTEAFF
-	TRBV2	TRBJ2-7	-	TGTGCCATAGGGCTAGATAACTACGAGCAGTACTTC	CAIGLDNYEQYF
TRBD1	TRBV7-9	TRBJ2-5	-	TGTGCCAGCAGCACCCGGGACAGGGGTTTGGAGACCCAGTACTTC	CASSTRDRGLETQYF
-	TRBV4-3	TRBJ2-7	-	TGCGCCAGCAGCCAAGATCGTGGGTACGAGCAGTACTTC	CASSQDRGYEQYF
TRBD2	TRBV6-5	TRBJ2-3	-	TGTGCCAGCAGTGCGACTAGCGAGGCAGATACGCAGTATTTT	CASSATSEADTQYF
-	TRBV6-6	TRBJ1-1	-	TGTGCCAGCAGCAAACAGATGAACACTGAAGCTTTCTTT	CASSKQMNTEAFF
-	TRBV5-1	TRBJ2-7	-	TGCGCCAGCAGCTTGGCAGGCTACTACGAGCAGTACTTC	CASSLAGYYEQYF
-	TRBV6-5	TRBJ1-5	-	TGTGCCAGCAGTACCGGAGGCCGAGATCAGCCCCAGCATTTT	CASSTGGRDQPQHF
TRBD1	TRBV25-1	TRBJ1-1	-	TGTGCCAGCAGTGTGGGGACAGGGGCTCGGGGGAAAGCTTTCTTT	CASSVGTGARGKAFF
TRBD2	TRBV28	TRBJ2-5	-	TGTGCCAGCAGGCCCCGGGAAGCGGGGCCCCAAGAGACCCAGTACTTC	CASRPREAGPQETQYF